This is a list of T cell receptor beta chains from one sample in a study of shared clonotypes between healthy human individuals. Repertoires were generated with immunoSEQ multiplex PCR, while TCRdb's copy carries only in-frame clones and drops some. Among more than 1.2 million clones listed, just under 99% were seen once. Sequencing was carried out using naive CD4+ T cells sorted from blood. The receptor set was obtained from a man aged 25 to 40 in good health. Both conserved end residues are part of each CDR3. D genes are given only for firm matches. The size entry is marked missing in some rows and otherwise reads once, few, many or a size class.

J: TRBJ1-5
size: NA
V: TRBV18
D: TRBD1
CDR3: CASSPDRDNSNQPQHF
DNA: TGTGCCAGCTCACCGGACAGGGACAATAGCAATCAGCCCCAGCATTTT

J: TRBJ2-6
size: NA
V: TRBV27
D: TRBD1
CDR3: CASSVFSGGWANVLTF
DNA: TGTGCCAGCAGTGTTTTTTCAGGGGGCTGGGCCAACGTCCTGACTTTC

J: TRBJ2-1
size: NA
V: TRBV6-1
D: TRBD2
CDR3: CASSERWLAGRGAVNEQFF
DNA: TGTGCCAGCAGTGAACGTTGGCTAGCGGGACGTGGGGCCGTCAATGAGCAGTTCTTC

J: TRBJ2-1
size: NA
V: TRBV10-3
D: NA
CDR3: CAISESIAREQFF
DNA: TGTGCCATCAGTGAGTCGATAGCGCGGGAGCAGTTCTTC

J: TRBJ2-7
size: NA
V: TRBV10-3
D: NA
CDR3: CAISESTTGPYEQYF
DNA: TGTGCCATCAGTGAGTCGACGACGGGCCCCTACGAGCAGTACTTC

J: TRBJ2-7
size: NA
V: TRBV19
D: NA
CDR3: CASTLEAGLSYEQYF
DNA: TGTGCCAGTACCCTGGAGGCGGGGCTTTCCTACGAGCAGTACTTC

J: TRBJ2-4
size: NA
V: TRBV5-4
D: TRBD2
CDR3: CASSPAGVNIQYF
DNA: TGTGCCAGCAGCCCAGCGGGAGTTAACATTCAGTACTTC

J: TRBJ2-3
size: once
V: TRBV12-5
D: NA
CDR3: CASGLRGGDTQYF
DNA: TGTGCTAGTGGTTTGAGGGGGGGAGATACGCAGTATTTT

J: TRBJ2-7
size: NA
V: TRBV25-1
D: TRBD2
CDR3: CASSPQLLAGAYEQYF
DNA: TGTGCCAGCAGTCCTCAGTTACTAGCGGGAGCCTACGAGCAGTACTTC

J: TRBJ2-3
size: NA
V: TRBV9
D: TRBD2
CDR3: CASSASSGSADTQYF
DNA: TGTGCCAGCAGCGCATCTAGCGGGAGTGCAGATACGCAGTATTTT

J: TRBJ2-7
size: NA
V: TRBV28
D: NA
CDR3: CASSPKGGMGYEQYF
DNA: TGTGCCAGCAGTCCAAAGGGGGGGATGGGCTACGAGCAGTACTTC

J: TRBJ1-2
size: NA
V: TRBV15
D: NA
CDR3: CATSRDRAAGGNRYTF
DNA: TGTGCCACCAGCAGAGATCGGGCGGCGGGGGGAAATCGGTACACCTTC

J: TRBJ1-2
size: NA
V: TRBV20-1
D: NA
CDR3: CSVQGNYGYTF
DNA: TGCAGTGTCCAGGGTAACTATGGCTACACCTTC

J: TRBJ2-3
size: NA
V: TRBV18
D: NA
CDR3: CASSPKGGTDTQYF
DNA: TGTGCCAGCTCACCGAAGGGGGGGACAGATACGCAGTATTTT

J: TRBJ2-7
size: NA
V: TRBV5-6
D: NA
CDR3: CASSPRRPISYEQYF
DNA: TGTGCCAGCAGCCCCCGAAGGCCTATCTCCTACGAGCAGTACTTC

J: TRBJ1-2
size: NA
V: TRBV18
D: NA
CDR3: CASSPGGMGYGYTF
DNA: TGTGCCAGCTCACCAGGAGGGATGGGCTATGGCTACACCTTC

J: TRBJ1-1
size: once
V: TRBV5-1
D: NA
CDR3: CASSKGRVNTEAFF
DNA: TGCGCCAGCAGCAAGGGACGGGTGAACACTGAAGCTTTCTTT

J: TRBJ2-7
size: NA
V: TRBV7-9
D: TRBD2
CDR3: CASTLGPGGAKVYEQYF
DNA: TGTGCCAGCACTCTAGGCCCCGGGGGGGCCAAAGTCTACGAGCAGTACTTC

J: TRBJ2-3
size: NA
V: TRBV18
D: NA
CDR3: CASSPIASSTDTQYF
DNA: TGTGCCAGCTCACCAATAGCAAGTAGCACAGATACGCAGTATTTT

J: TRBJ2-2
size: NA
V: TRBV27
D: TRBD2
CDR3: CASSLNGLAGTGELFF
DNA: TGTGCCAGCAGTTTAAACGGACTAGCGGGAACCGGGGAGCTGTTTTTT

J: TRBJ1-2
size: once
V: TRBV28
D: NA
CDR3: CATQGRENAYTF
DNA: TGTGCCACCCAGGGACGGGAAAACGCCTACACCTTC

J: TRBJ2-3
size: NA
V: TRBV5-1
D: NA
CDR3: CASSSQGTDTQYF
DNA: TGCGCCAGCAGCTCCCAAGGCACAGATACGCAGTATTTT

J: TRBJ2-1
size: NA
V: TRBV9
D: NA
CDR3: CASSVVWSYNEQFF
DNA: TGTGCCAGCAGCGTAGTATGGTCCTACAATGAGCAGTTCTTC

J: TRBJ2-7
size: once
V: TRBV11-2
D: TRBD2
CDR3: CASSFISGSDEQYF
DNA: TGTGCCAGCAGCTTTATTAGCGGGAGTGACGAGCAGTACTTC

J: TRBJ2-7
size: NA
V: TRBV30
D: TRBD2
CDR3: CAWSKGSREFYEQYF
DNA: TGTGCCTGGAGTAAGGGTTCGCGGGAGTTCTACGAGCAGTACTTC

J: TRBJ2-7
size: NA
V: TRBV28
D: TRBD2
CDR3: CASSLAGTSGSEQYF
DNA: TGTGCCAGCAGTTTAGCCGGGACTAGCGGGTCTGAGCAGTACTTC